Each of the 11 T cell receptor beta chains below was sequenced from the same sample in a study of blood T cell repertoires in COVID-19. Assay used: immunoSEQ multiplex PCR; TCRdb lists only in-frame clones, some missing. The top ten clones hold about 29% of a sample with about 84,000 clones, 65% to 85% of them seen once. The material sequenced was peripheral blood. These receptors all come from a woman of 80 years or more with acute or convalescent COVID-19.

The chain recombines TRBV5-1 with TRBJ2-1; maybe TRBD2 (7 bases). V gave up 4 bases and J gave up 3 bases, with 14 bases separating them. The V gene's germline CDR1 is SGHRS and CDR2 YFSETQ. This CDR3 is built from 15 residues. The CDR3 sequence is CASSEGEGRYNEQFF. The CDR3 DNA reads as TGCGCCAGCAGCGAGGGGGAGGGCCGCTACAATGAGCAGTTCTTC.

The chain recombines TRBV2 with TRBJ2-7; D remains unclear. CDR1 and CDR2 from the germline V gene are SNHLY and FYNNEI. With 6 bases removed from V and 2 bases from J, the gap between germline ends came to 8 bases. This CDR3 is 12 amino acids long. The CDR3 DNA sequence: TGTGCCAGCAGGGCGGCCCCCTACGAGCAGTACTTC. Its protein is CASRAAPYEQYF.

J is TRBJ2-5 and V is TRBV4-1; 10 nucleotides align to TRBD1. Losses at the gene ends were 2 bases for V and 5 bases for J; bases not matched to a gene: 14. CDR1 is MGHRA and CDR2 is YSYEKL in the germline V gene. The length of the CDR3 is 18 residues. For the CDR3, the DNA is TGCGCCAGCAGCCAACAAGGGACAGGGGTGCTCCGGCCGGAGACCCAGTACTTC. Amino acid sequence: CASSQQGTGVLRPETQYF.

This chain links TRBV7-9 with TRBJ2-6, with D maybe TRBD1 (5 bases). This CDR3 has 15 amino acids. The V end lost 5 bases, the J end lost 2 bases, and 10 bases lay between the germline ends. Per germline, CDR1 SEHNR and CDR2 FQNEAQ (reference sequence). The CDR3 loop is CASSQSGTGANVLTF. CDR3 in DNA: TGTGCCAGCAGCCAGTCAGGGACTGGGGCCAACGTCCTGACTTTC.

As regards this clone: Distinct nucleotide sequences in the sample also encode this CDR3. The J gene is TRBJ1-1, the V gene TRBV6-6; D call uncertain. Germline loops: CDR1 MNHNY, CDR2 SVGAGI (reference sequence). The CDR3 runs to 16 residues. The V end lost 7 bases, the J end lost 0 bases, and 18 bases lay between the germline ends. The CDR3 DNA follows: TGTGCCAGCACCCTTAGACAAGGATCGTTGAACACTGAAGCTTTCTTT. It specifies CASTLRQGSLNTEAFF.

The J gene is TRBJ2-5, the V gene TRBV3-1 (or the pseudogene TRBV3-2); TRBD2 agrees at 7 bases. The V segment lost 2 bases and the J segment 6 bases; nucleotides outside the gene matches: 12. CDR1 and CDR2 from the germline V gene are LGHDT and YNNKEL (reference sequence). CDR3 length: 16 amino acids. As DNA, the CDR3 is TGTGCCAGCAGCCAAACTCCGGGACTAAACGCCCAGACCCAGTACTTC. This codes for CASSQTPGLNAQTQYF.

The chain links TRBV7-8 to TRBJ1-1; no reliable D call. With 5 bases removed from V and 4 bases from J, the gap between germline ends came to 14 bases. Germline V gene data show CDR1 as SGHVS and CDR2 as FQNEAQ. CDR3 length: 14 residues. This chain's CDR3 is CASSQQMGVTEAFF. The CDR3 nucleotides read TGTGCCAGCAGCCAACAGATGGGAGTCACTGAAGCTTTCTTT.

J is TRBJ2-1 and V is TRBV7-3, with 12 bases identical to TRBD2. The ends lost 2 bases at V and 5 bases at J; junction bases unmatched: 1. Looked up from germline, CDR1 is SGHTA and CDR2 is FQGTGA. The CDR3 is 15 amino acids. The CDR3: CASSLGLAGHNEQFF. Written as DNA, the CDR3 is TGTGCCAGCAGCTTAGGACTAGCGGGACACAATGAGCAGTTCTTC.

The chain joins TRBV5-4 to TRBJ2-7; 7 bases agree with TRBD2. CDR1 is SGHNT, CDR2 YYREEE, per germline (reference sequence). Trimming removed 2 bases from V and 0 bases from J; junction bases left unmatched: 5. This CDR3 spans 15 amino acids. DNA of the CDR3: TGTGCCAGCAGCTTAACACGGGGGGTCTCCTACGAGCAGTACTTC. As protein: CASSLTRGVSYEQYF.

The chain uses TRBV13 and TRBJ2-2; TRBD1 matches 10 bases. The CDR3 is 16 residues long. After removal of 5 bases from V and 4 bases from J, the junction contained 7 bases not matched to a gene. Germline V lookup: CDR1 PRHDT, CDR2 FYEKMQ (reference sequence). The CDR3 region has the DNA TGTGCCAGCAGCCTCCGACAGGGGGCGAGCACCGGGGAGCTGTTTTTT. This sequence encodes CASSLRQGASTGELFF.

V gene TRBV7-8 combines with J gene TRBJ1-1, with 7 nucleotides matching TRBD1. V dropped 5 bases and J dropped 3; count of bases not matched to a gene: 12. Germline CDR1 SGHVS, CDR2 FQNEAQ. CDR3 length: 16 residues. CDR3: CASSPRTGWVYTEAFF. Here the CDR3 DNA reads TGTGCCAGCAGCCCAAGGACAGGATGGGTATACACTGAAGCTTTCTTT.